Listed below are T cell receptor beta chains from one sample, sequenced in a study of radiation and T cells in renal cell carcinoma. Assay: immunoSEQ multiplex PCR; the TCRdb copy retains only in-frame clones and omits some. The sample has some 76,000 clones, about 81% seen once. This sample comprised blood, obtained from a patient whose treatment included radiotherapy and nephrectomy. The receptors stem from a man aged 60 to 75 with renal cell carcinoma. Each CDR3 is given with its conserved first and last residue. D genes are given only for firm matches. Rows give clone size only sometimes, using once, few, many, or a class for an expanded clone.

CAISLSDRTYEQYF,TGTGCCATCAGTCTCTCGGACAGGACCTACGAGCAGTACTTC,TRBJ2-7,TRBD1,NA,TRBV10-3
CAWSRIAETQYF,TGTGCCTGGAGTAGGATAGCTGAGACCCAGTACTTC,TRBJ2-5,NA,NA,TRBV30
CASSFGTVNTGELFF,TGTGCCAGCAGCTTCGGGACAGTGAACACCGGGGAGCTGTTTTTT,TRBJ2-2,TRBD1,NA,TRBV7-2
CASRPGGLADYEQYF,TGTGCCAGCAGACCAGGCGGCCTAGCGGATTACGAGCAGTACTTC,TRBJ2-7,TRBD2,NA,TRBV28
CASELQIYGYTF,TGTGCCAGCGAACTTCAGATCTATGGCTACACCTTC,TRBJ1-2,NA,NA,TRBV2
CASSPTDSPRAQETQYF,TGTGCCAGCTCACCTACGGACAGCCCCCGCGCCCAAGAGACCCAGTACTTC,TRBJ2-5,NA,NA,TRBV18
CASSPSGTGQTIYF,TGTGCCAGCAGCCCCTCCGGGACAGGTCAAACCATATATTTT,TRBJ1-3,TRBD1,NA,TRBV7-9
CASSLVQLTDTQYF,TGTGCCAGCAGCTTGGTACAATTGACAGATACGCAGTATTTT,TRBJ2-3,NA,NA,TRBV5-5
CSVAAVGTYEQYF,TGCAGCGTTGCGGCTGTCGGTACCTACGAGCAGTACTTC,TRBJ2-7,NA,NA,TRBV29-1
CAISADRELNYEQYF,TGTGCCATCAGTGCAGACAGGGAATTAAACTACGAGCAGTACTTC,TRBJ2-7,TRBD1,NA,TRBV10-3
CASSLTGADTQYF,TGCGCCAGCAGCTTGACAGGGGCAGATACGCAGTATTTT,TRBJ2-3,TRBD1,NA,TRBV5-1
CASRPSTVSSTDTQYF,TGTGCCAGCAGACCTTCGACAGTATCTAGCACAGATACGCAGTATTTT,TRBJ2-3,NA,NA,TRBV2
CASSIRTGNTDTQYF,TGTGCCAGTAGTATTAGGACAGGGAACACAGATACGCAGTATTTT,TRBJ2-3,TRBD1,few,TRBV19
CASSSSSGRAELFF,TGCGCCAGCAGTTCTTCTAGCGGGAGGGCGGAGCTGTTCTTC,TRBJ2-1,TRBD2,few,TRBV5-1
CASSPFNRENTEAFF,TGTGCCAGCAGCCCCTTCAACAGGGAGAACACTGAAGCTTTCTTT,TRBJ1-1,NA,once,TRBV7-9
CASSLNANEKLFF,TGTGCCAGTTCACTGAACGCGAATGAAAAACTGTTTTTT,TRBJ1-4,NA,NA,TRBV2
CASSMSGGVQPQHF,TGCGCCAGCAGCATGTCAGGGGGCGTCCAGCCCCAGCATTTT,TRBJ1-5,TRBD1,few,TRBV5-1
CASLGTSGTGELFF,TGTGCCAGCTTAGGGACTAGCGGGACCGGGGAGCTGTTTTTT,TRBJ2-2,TRBD2,NA,TRBV28
CASRGTGVHEQYF,TGTGCCTCTAGGGGGACAGGGGTCCACGAGCAGTACTTC,TRBJ2-7,TRBD1,NA,TRBV19
CASSPREEVVNEQFF,TGTGCCAGCAGCCCCCGGGAGGAGGTCGTCAATGAGCAGTTCTTC,TRBJ2-1,TRBD2,NA,TRBV7-9
CASSSQDFPLGSYNEQFF,TGCGCCAGCAGCTCGCAGGACTTCCCCCTGGGGTCCTACAATGAGCAGTTCTTC,TRBJ2-1,NA,NA,TRBV5-1
CATSVAQGVGGYTF,TGTGCCACCAGCGTAGCACAGGGAGTTGGCGGCTACACCTTC,TRBJ1-2,NA,NA,TRBV15
CASSGNTGTGVYEQYF,TGCGCCAGCAGTGGGAATACCGGGACAGGGGTCTACGAGCAGTACTTC,TRBJ2-7,TRBD1,many,TRBV10-1
CASSQGIFSGYGYTF,TGCGCCAGCAGCCAAGGGATCTTTTCGGGCTATGGCTACACCTTC,TRBJ1-2,NA,NA,TRBV4-1
CASSILQGADEQFF,TGTGCCAGTAGTATCCTACAGGGGGCAGATGAGCAGTTCTTC,TRBJ2-1,TRBD1,NA,TRBV19
CASSLGGRKHEQFF,TGTGCCAGCAGTTTGGGGGGGAGGAAACATGAGCAGTTCTTC,TRBJ2-1,TRBD2,NA,TRBV28
CAWNRVDYEQYF,TGTGCCTGGAATCGGGTAGACTATGAGCAGTACTTC,TRBJ2-7,NA,NA,TRBV30
CASSLKIGLAGAQYF,TGTGCCAGCAGCCTCAAGATAGGACTAGCGGGGGCCCAGTATTTT,TRBJ2-3,TRBD2,NA,TRBV14
CASSHTLAGGPNEQFF,TGTGCCAGCAGCCACACCCTAGCGGGAGGGCCCAATGAGCAGTTCTTC,TRBJ2-1,TRBD2,NA,TRBV4-2
CASSVRQGGTEAFF,TGTGCCAGTAGTGTCAGACAGGGGGGCACTGAAGCTTTCTTT,TRBJ1-1,TRBD1,NA,TRBV19
CASSQAITGMGTDTQYF,TGCGCCAGCAGCCAAGCCATAACAGGGATGGGCACAGATACGCAGTATTTT,TRBJ2-3,NA,once,TRBV4-1
CASSYSTEEKLFF,TGTGCCAGCAGTTACTCGACGGAGGAAAAACTGTTTTTT,TRBJ1-4,NA,once,TRBV6-6
CASSSGLAVYEQYF,TGCGCCAGCAGCTCAGGACTAGCGGTCTACGAGCAGTACTTC,TRBJ2-7,TRBD2,NA,TRBV5-1
CASSKGAGEANEQFF,TGTGCCAGCAGCAAAGGTGCGGGAGAAGCTAATGAGCAGTTCTTC,TRBJ2-1,NA,NA,TRBV21-1
CASGLVVEQFF,TGTGCCAGCGGACTGGTGGTTGAGCAGTTCTTC,TRBJ2-1,NA,NA,TRBV27
CASSLGGPYSNQPQHF,TGTGCCAGCAGCTTAGGGGGCCCATATAGCAATCAGCCCCAGCATTTT,TRBJ1-5,NA,NA,TRBV7-8
CASSYRSDRTYEQYF,TGTGCCAGCAGTTACCGATCGGACCGAACCTACGAGCAGTACTTC,TRBJ2-7,NA,NA,TRBV6-6
CASSNYRIMNTEAFF,TGTGCCAGCAGTAACTACAGAATCATGAACACTGAAGCTTTCTTT,TRBJ1-1,NA,NA,TRBV6-6
CASSPPAGGREKLFF,TGTGCCAGCAGCCCCCCGGCAGGAGGAAGGGAAAAACTGTTTTTT,TRBJ1-4,NA,NA,TRBV28
CASSLARRAIYEQYF,TGTGCCAGCAGCTTGGCCCGCAGGGCGATCTACGAGCAGTACTTC,TRBJ2-7,NA,NA,TRBV5-4
CASSRSGSIGTGELFF,TGTGCCAGCAGTCGTAGCGGGAGCATAGGCACCGGGGAGCTGTTTTTT,TRBJ2-2,TRBD2,NA,TRBV11-2
CSARPTGGYTF,TGCAGTGCTCGTCCCACGGGGGGCTACACCTTC,TRBJ1-2,NA,NA,TRBV20-1
CASSLGGGLNTGELFF,TGTGCCAGCAGCTTAGGAGGGGGCTTGAACACCGGGGAGCTGTTTTTT,TRBJ2-2,TRBD1,NA,TRBV7-8
CASGSAPTRAGEFNIQYF,TGTGCTAGTGGTTCCGCCCCAACCCGGGCGGGAGAATTTAACATTCAGTACTTC,TRBJ2-4,TRBD2,once,TRBV12-5
CASSETRLDTQYF,TGCGCCAGCAGTGAGACTAGACTGGATACGCAGTATTTT,TRBJ2-3,NA,NA,TRBV10-1
CASSLVGDNEQFF,TGTGCCAGCAGCTTGGTGGGTGACAATGAGCAGTTCTTC,TRBJ2-1,NA,few,TRBV5-8
CASSPSVMGGYGYTF,TGTGCCAGCAGCCCATCAGTGATGGGGGGGTATGGCTACACCTTC,TRBJ1-2,NA,NA,TRBV7-2
CASSLVGQGYNEQFF,TGTGCCAGCAGTTTAGTGGGACAGGGCTACAATGAGCAGTTCTTC,TRBJ2-1,TRBD1,once,TRBV27